The rows below give T cell receptor beta chains drawn from one sample of a study of control samples from healthy donors and cancer patients. Measured with immunoSEQ multiplex PCR; TCRdb has only the in-frame clones, and not every one. The repertoire holds roughly 120,000 clones, 93% seen once, with 2.6% in the top ten. Sequencing used blood. The receptor set was obtained from a young man in good health. The CDR3 runs from the conserved cysteine through the conserved F or W. Fields, in order: V gene, D gene, J gene, clone size, CDR3 protein, CDR3 DNA. The D gene is left open where the match is weak. Only part of the rows carry a size: once, few, many, or a class if the clone is expanded.

TRBV2,-,TRBJ1-1,-,CASSDSFGGYHEAFF,TGTGCCAGCAGTGACTCCTTCGGGGGTTATCATGAAGCTTTCTTT
TRBV19,-,TRBJ1-4,-,CASTPRWQGPNEKLFF,TGTGCCAGTACCCCGAGGTGGCAGGGACCCAATGAAAAACTGTTTTTT
TRBV28,TRBD1,TRBJ2-1,-,CASSFGDRVIYNEQFF,TGTGCCAGCAGTTTTGGGGACAGGGTGATCTACAATGAGCAGTTCTTC
TRBV25-1,TRBD1,TRBJ1-2,-,CASSAGQGHQGYGYTF,TGTGCCAGCAGTGCGGGACAGGGGCATCAGGGCTATGGCTACACCTTC
TRBV6-4,TRBD2,TRBJ2-3,-,CASSLEIGLEKTDTQYF,TGTGCCAGCAGTCTCGAAATCGGACTAGAGAAGACAGATACGCAGTATTTT
TRBV5-1,-,TRBJ2-2,-,CASSLGATTGELFF,TGCGCCAGCAGCTTAGGAGCCACCACCGGGGAGCTGTTTTTT
TRBV19,-,TRBJ1-4,-,CASSSRLSEKLFF,TGTGCCAGTAGTAGTAGGCTAAGTGAAAAACTGTTTTTT
TRBV15,TRBD1,TRBJ1-5,-,CATSRDRGQSQPQHF,TGTGCCACCAGCAGAGACAGGGGGCAAAGCCAGCCCCAGCATTTT
TRBV14,-,TRBJ1-6,-,CASSQDPRSPLHF,TGTGCCAGCAGCCAAGACCCCCGGTCACCCCTCCACTTT
TRBV7-9,-,TRBJ1-5,-,CASSQGGHSNQPQHF,TGTGCCAGCAGCCAGGGAGGTCATAGCAATCAGCCCCAGCATTTT
TRBV16,-,TRBJ1-2,-,CASSQSGGRDPSETF,TGTGCCAGCAGCCAATCGGGCGGCAGGGATCCATCCGAGACCTTC
TRBV29-1,-,TRBJ1-1,-,CSVKAEPVEAFF,TGCAGCGTTAAAGCAGAACCGGTTGAAGCTTTCTTT
TRBV2,TRBD1,TRBJ1-3,-,CASSGPRQGNSGNTIYF,TGTGCCAGCAGTGGGCCGCGACAGGGGAACTCTGGAAACACCATATATTTT
TRBV5-4,-,TRBJ2-3,-,CASSLTESTDTQYF,TGTGCCAGCAGCTTGACAGAGAGCACAGATACGCAGTATTTT
TRBV18,-,TRBJ2-1,-,CASSPAAYNEQFF,TGTGCCAGCTCACCGGCAGCCTACAATGAGCAGTTCTTC
TRBV7-3,-,TRBJ2-2,-,CASSSQTGVNGELFF,TGTGCCAGCAGCTCACAGACGGGGGTTAACGGGGAGCTGTTTTTT
TRBV15,-,TRBJ2-3,-,CATSRDLGGHTDTQYF,TGTGCCACCAGCAGAGATCTGGGCGGGCACACAGATACGCAGTATTTT
TRBV7-9,TRBD2,TRBJ2-5,-,CAARGAQETQYF,TGTGCCGCGCGGGGGGCCCAAGAGACCCAGTACTTC
TRBV5-4,TRBD1,TRBJ1-2,-,CASSLVAGGANGYTF,TGTGCCAGCAGCTTGGTGGCAGGGGGCGCGAATGGCTACACCTTC
TRBV5-4,TRBD1,TRBJ2-7,-,CASSPTGGTGSYEQYF,TGTGCCAGCAGTCCTACGGGCGGGACAGGGTCCTACGAGCAGTACTTC
TRBV5-5,-,TRBJ2-1,-,CASSPISSYNEQFF,TGTGCCAGCAGTCCTATAAGCTCCTACAATGAGCAGTTCTTC
TRBV5-1,TRBD1,TRBJ1-5,-,CASSSGQGSQPQHF,TGCGCCAGCAGCTCCGGACAGGGGAGTCAGCCCCAGCATTTT
TRBV11-3,-,TRBJ1-1,-,CASSLGDTEAFF,TGTGCCAGCAGCTTAGGGGACACTGAAGCTTTCTTT
TRBV6-1,-,TRBJ1-2,-,CASSEREKGRGYTF,TGTGCCAGCAGTGAAAGGGAGAAGGGACGGGGCTACACCTTC
TRBV19,-,TRBJ1-6,-,CASRFGGNSPLHF,TGTGCCAGTAGGTTCGGGGGGAATTCACCCCTCCACTTT
TRBV7-9,-,TRBJ2-7,-,CASSLQGGYEQYF,TGTGCCAGCAGCTTACAGGGTGGGTACGAGCAGTACTTC
TRBV11-3,-,TRBJ2-1,-,CASSLGGKDEQFF,TGTGCCAGCAGCTTAGGGGGGAAGGACGAGCAGTTCTTC
TRBV28,TRBD1,TRBJ1-5,-,CASSSRTGKEYSNQPQHF,TGTGCCAGCAGTTCTAGGACAGGGAAGGAATATAGCAATCAGCCCCAGCATTTT
TRBV27,TRBD1,TRBJ2-1,once,CASRARGQFYNEQFF,TGTGCCAGCAGAGCTAGGGGACAGTTCTACAATGAGCAGTTCTTC
TRBV10-3,-,TRBJ2-5,-,CAISESWGDHQETQYF,TGTGCCATCAGTGAGTCTTGGGGGGACCACCAAGAGACCCAGTACTTC
TRBV9,-,TRBJ2-1,-,CASSVGGRSYNEQFF,TGTGCCAGCAGCGTCGGCGGCCGCTCCTACAATGAGCAGTTCTTC
TRBV6-1,-,TRBJ1-3,-,CASSDDWGARSGNTIYF,TGTGCCAGCAGTGACGACTGGGGAGCACGGTCTGGAAACACCATATATTTT
TRBV9,-,TRBJ1-2,-,CASSARGGYTF,TGTGCCAGCAGTGCCAGGGGTGGCTACACCTTC
TRBV6-5,-,TRBJ1-4,-,CASSDLTSEGRKLFF,TGTGCCAGCAGCGACCTGACATCCGAAGGTCGAAAACTGTTTTTT
TRBV12-3/TRBV12-4,-,TRBJ2-7,-,CASSSGLHYEQYF,TGTGCCAGCAGTTCGGGATTACACTACGAGCAGTACTTC
TRBV9,-,TRBJ2-1,-,CASSTLANEQFF,TGTGCCAGCAGCACCCTAGCCAATGAGCAGTTCTTC
TRBV5-1,-,TRBJ1-5,-,CASSLSEGNQPQHF,TGCGCCAGCAGCTTGAGCGAGGGCAATCAGCCCCAGCATTTT
TRBV7-3,-,TRBJ2-3,-,CASSSQVADTQYF,TGTGCCAGCAGCAGCCAGGTCGCGGATACGCAGTATTTT
TRBV5-6,TRBD1,TRBJ1-2,-,CASSAGTGAFGYTF,TGTGCCAGCAGCGCAGGGACAGGGGCGTTTGGCTACACCTTC
TRBV15,-,TRBJ2-5,-,CATSRDTEETQYF,TGTGCCACCAGCAGAGATACGGAAGAGACCCAGTACTTC
TRBV7-9,-,TRBJ1-2,-,CASSPWDIGLGGYTF,TGTGCCAGCAGCCCTTGGGACATTGGGCTCGGGGGCTACACCTTC
TRBV28,TRBD1,TRBJ2-3,-,CASSLKDRVTDTQYF,TGTGCCAGCAGTTTGAAGGACAGGGTGACAGATACGCAGTATTTT
TRBV4-1,-,TRBJ1-1,-,CASSRRENTEAFF,TGCGCCAGCAGCCGCAGGGAGAACACTGAAGCTTTCTTT
TRBV10-3,TRBD1,TRBJ2-1,-,CATSYSGTGGNEQFF,TGTGCCACCTCATATTCCGGGACAGGGGGCAATGAGCAGTTCTTC
TRBV6-5,TRBD1,TRBJ1-1,-,CASRDRVWTEAFF,TGTGCCAGCAGGGACAGGGTCTGGACTGAAGCTTTCTTT
TRBV2,-,TRBJ1-2,-,CASRVLGYTF,TGTGCCAGCAGGGTGTTGGGCTACACCTTC
TRBV19,TRBD2,TRBJ2-1,-,CASRKSGGGNEQFF,TGTGCCAGTAGGAAAAGCGGGGGGGGCAATGAGCAGTTCTTC
TRBV6-1,-,TRBJ1-1,-,CASSEGGQENTEAFF,TGTGCCAGCAGTGAAGGGGGGCAGGAGAACACTGAAGCTTTCTTT
TRBV5-1,-,TRBJ1-2,-,CASSLGRLSYTF,TGCGCCAGCAGCTTGGGACGTCTGAGCTACACCTTC